The sample holds one count of the clone carrying this T cell receptor beta chain. Its target is unknown. The data are from a study of cytomegalovirus exposure and HLA in healthy donors. In the study overall: The study placed over 65% of its approximately 430 genotyped donors in the Caucasian-associated ancestry cluster.

Both 60 Vbeta primers and 13 Jbeta primers went into the PCR. The method was immunoSEQ multiplex PCR; TCRdb's version includes in-frame clones alone and lacks a portion of them. In the table there are 100,000 to 120,000 clones, under 85% of which are singletons. General study findings and limits: In vitro, a few CMV-associated chains proved specific for CMV antigens.

The sequencing input was PBMCs. This sequence was found in a man in his late teens or twenties in good health and CMV-seronegative.

The CDR3 DNA follows: TGCGCCAGCAGCTCACCCCGACTAGCGGGAGGGCCCTCCTACAATGAGCAGTTCTTC. This gives the protein CASSSPRLAGGPSYNEQFF. The genes are TRBV5-1 and TRBJ2-1, with 14 positions matching TRBD2. CDR3 size: 19 residues. Losses at the gene ends were 3 bases for V and 0 bases for J; bases not matched to a gene: 8. CDR1 is SGHRS and CDR2 is YFSETQ in the germline V gene.